This TCR beta chain emerged from a study of T cells in tumors after PD-1 blockade. Study context: Patients had no prior checkpoint blockade, systemic immunosuppressants, or anti-cancer therapy within 4 weeks.

Clones were read by immunoSEQ multiplex PCR, and TCRdb kept only the in-frame ones, dropping some. The sample has about 25,000 clones; roughly four fifths are singletons. About this clone: Its cognate antigen is unknown.

Tumor or blood genomic DNA was sequenced, with inputs of about 616 ng to 6,500 ng. Study-level points and caveats: Some novel exhausted tumor clones appeared in pre-treatment blood, suggesting peripheral recruitment.

This receptor was identified in a human donor with basal cell carcinoma. Source: PBMCs, taken after anti-PD-1 treatment.

The DNA for the CDR3 is TGTGCCAGCAGTGAACAGGGCCACAGCAACACTGAAGCTTTCTTT. Its protein product is CASSEQGHSNTEAFF. This chain connects TRBV2 to TRBJ1-1; the D gene is possibly TRBD1 (5 bases). There are 15 residues in the CDR3. CDR1 and CDR2 (germline): SNHLY, FYNNEI. V was trimmed by 2 bases and J by 2 bases, leaving 12 bases between them.